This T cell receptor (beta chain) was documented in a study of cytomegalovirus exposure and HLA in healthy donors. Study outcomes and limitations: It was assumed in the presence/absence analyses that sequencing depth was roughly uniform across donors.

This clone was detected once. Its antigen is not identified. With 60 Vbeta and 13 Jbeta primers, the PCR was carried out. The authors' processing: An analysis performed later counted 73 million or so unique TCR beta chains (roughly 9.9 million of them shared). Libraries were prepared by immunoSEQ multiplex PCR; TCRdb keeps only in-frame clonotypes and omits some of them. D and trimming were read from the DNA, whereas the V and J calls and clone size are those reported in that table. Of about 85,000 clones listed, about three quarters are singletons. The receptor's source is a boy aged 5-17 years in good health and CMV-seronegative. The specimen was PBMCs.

CDR3 sequence reads: CASSQSFTEGDEQFF. The CDR3 DNA follows: TGCGCCAGCAGCCAATCCTTTACGGAAGGGGATGAGCAGTTCTTC. The chain has TRBV4-3 and TRBJ2-1, with D possibly being TRBD1 (5 bases). The CDR3 loop spans 15 amino acids. V dropped 2 bases and J dropped 8 bases, with 16 bases sitting between them. Germline V gives CDR1 LGHNA, CDR2 YSLEER.